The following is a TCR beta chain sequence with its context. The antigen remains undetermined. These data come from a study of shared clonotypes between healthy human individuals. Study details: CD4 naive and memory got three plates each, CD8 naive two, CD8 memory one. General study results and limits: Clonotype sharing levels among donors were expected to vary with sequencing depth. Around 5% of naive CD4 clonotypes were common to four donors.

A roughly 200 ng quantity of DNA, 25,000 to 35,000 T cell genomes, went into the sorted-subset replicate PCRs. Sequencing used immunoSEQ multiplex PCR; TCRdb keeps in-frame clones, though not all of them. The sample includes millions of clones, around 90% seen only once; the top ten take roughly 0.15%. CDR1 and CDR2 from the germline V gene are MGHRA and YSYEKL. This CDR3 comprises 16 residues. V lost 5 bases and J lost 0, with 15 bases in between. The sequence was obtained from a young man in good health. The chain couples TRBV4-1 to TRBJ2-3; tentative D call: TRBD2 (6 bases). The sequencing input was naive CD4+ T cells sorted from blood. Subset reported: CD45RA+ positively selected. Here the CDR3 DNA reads TGCGCCAGCAGCAAAGGAGCGGGTGGAAGCACAGATACGCAGTATTTT. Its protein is CASSKGAGGSTDTQYF.